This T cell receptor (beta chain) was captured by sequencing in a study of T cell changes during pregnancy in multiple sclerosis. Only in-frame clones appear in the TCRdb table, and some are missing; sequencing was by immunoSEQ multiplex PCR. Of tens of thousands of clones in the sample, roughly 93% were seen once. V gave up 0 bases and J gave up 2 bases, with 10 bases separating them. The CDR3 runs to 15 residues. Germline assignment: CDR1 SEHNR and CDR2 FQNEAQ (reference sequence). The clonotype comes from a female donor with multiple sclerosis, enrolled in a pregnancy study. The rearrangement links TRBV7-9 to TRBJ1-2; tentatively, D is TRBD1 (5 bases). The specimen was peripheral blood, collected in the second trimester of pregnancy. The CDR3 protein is CASSLAPTVNYGYTF. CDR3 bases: TGTGCCAGCAGCTTAGCGCCGACAGTAAACTATGGCTACACCTTC.